The clone carrying this TCR beta chain occurred many times. Its specificity is unknown. Combining a sample-barcoded 5' primer with a J-beta primer mix, a second PCR ran for about 7 to 11 cycles. One entry per CDR3 protein, called by TCRdb with MiXCR from the 5' RACE reads. This sample yields over 550,000 distinct CDR3 sequences, of which less than 35% are seen a single time; 15% to 18% belongs to the top ten. Sample donors were healthy Caucasian individuals that came from Russia, aged 6 to 90. From germline, CDR1 is SGHRS and CDR2 YFSETQ. This CDR3 comprises 14 residues. J lost 5 bases, V lost 4 bases, and 4 bases had no gene match. The sample comes from a study of blood T cells in healthy people across ages. Whole-study findings and limits: The study found more naive CD4+ cells and higher diversity in long-lived than aged donors. Any conclusive comparison of naive versus antigen-experienced cells was prevented by using unsorted PBMCs. While age rose, TCR beta diversity per million T cells dropped in a roughly linear way.

The sequence came from a woman aged 80 or over in good health. The chain is built from TRBV5-1 and TRBJ2-1; 9 nucleotides line up with TRBD1. Input material: blood. As DNA, the CDR3 is TGCGCCAGCAGCGGGGACAGGGCCAACAATGAGCAGTTCTTC. Translated, it gives CASSGDRANNEQFF.